This T cell receptor beta chain is drawn from a study of blood T cell repertoires in COVID-19. Repertoires were generated with immunoSEQ multiplex PCR, while TCRdb's copy carries only in-frame clones and drops some. The data contain hundreds of thousands of clones, around 84% of them seen just once; the ten biggest clones take up around 6.5%. The V end was cut by 6 bases, the J end by 4 bases, with 12 bases between. Germline CDR1 MDHEN, CDR2 SYDVKM. The CDR3 loop spans 13 amino acids. The sample comprised PBMCs or T cells enriched from blood (not recorded which). This clonotype originated in a woman in her 40s who had recovered from COVID-19. The chain recombines TRBV28 with TRBJ1-2; D call uncertain. CDR3 DNA sequence: TGTGCCAGCAGATTCGACGGCGGCTATGGCTACACCTTC. Protein sequence: CASRFDGGYGYTF.